Below, 20 T cell receptor beta chains from the same sample are listed, as sequenced in a study of vaccination and CD4 T cells after COVID-19. Regarding treatment: approximately nine-day PBMC culture with coronavirus spike peptide pools or control peptides (ViraFEST assay). These TCRs' antigens remain unknown. An Oncomine TCR Beta short-read assay was used to sequence the DNA from cultured CD4+ T cells. MiXCR, run by TCRdb on the PCR reads, gives a single entry per CDR3 protein. This table has 11,000 or so distinct CDR3 sequences, roughly half appearing once. The sample consisted of CD4+ T cells from blood, cultured in vitro. The receptors stem from a human donor who had recovered from COVID-19.

The chain couples TRBV7-2 to TRBJ2-1, with unresolved D. The CDR3 covers 13 residues. The V end lost 6 bases, the J end lost 6 bases, and 12 bases lay between the germline ends. Germline CDR1 is SGHTA and CDR2 is FQGNSA. The CDR3: CASRQLISNEQFF. CDR3 nucleotides: TGTGCCAGCAGGCAACTTATTTCCAATGAGCAGTTCTTC.

This rearrangement joins TRBV7-3 to TRBJ2-3; D not resolved. Germline V CDR1 and CDR2: SGHTA, FQGTGA. Trimming pared 5 bases from V and 2 bases from J, leaving 5 bases between. The CDR3 covers 12 residues. The CDR3 DNA sequence: TGTGCCAGCAGCCGAGACACAGATACGCAGTATTTT. Protein sequence: CASSRDTDTQYF.

The chain has TRBV7-3 and TRBJ2-3; D uncertain. The germline gives CDR1 SGHTA, CDR2 FQGTGA. Trimming cost V 5 bases and J 3 bases, with 9 bases left between them. The CDR3 extends over 13 amino acids. The DNA for the CDR3 is TGTGCCAGCAGCCTGGGAAGTACAGATACGCAGTATTTT. Translating gives CASSLGSTDTQYF. The complete variable domain, with remaining parts taken from reference TRBV7-3 and TRBJ2-3, reads GAGVSQTPSNKVTEKGKYVELRCDPISGHTALYWYRQSLGQGPEFLIYFQGTGAADDSGLPNDRFFAVRPEGSVSTLKIQRTERGDSAVYLCASSLGSTDTQYFGPGTRLTVL.

The gene calls are TRBV18 and TRBJ2-1, with TRBD1 matching 10 bases. Germline-derived CDR1 and CDR2 are KGHSH and LQKENI. CDR3 length: 15 residues. Unmatched junction bases numbered 1, after V lost 3 bases and J lost 2 bases. CDR3 nucleotides: TGTGCCAGCTCACCGGACAGGGGGACCTACAATGAGCAGTTCTTC. Protein product: CASSPDRGTYNEQFF.

This clonotype was observed a few times. V and J are TRBV19 and TRBJ1-5; 8 bases fit TRBD1. Germline V CDR1 and CDR2: LNHDA, SQIVND (reference sequence). This CDR3 spans 13 amino acids. The ends lost 7 bases at V and 5 bases at J; junction bases unmatched: 4. The DNA of the CDR3 is TGTGCCAGTAACAGGGGACAGGATCAGCCCCAGCATTTT. As protein: CASNRGQDQPQHF.

This clonotype occurred a few times. The chain carries TRBV6-1 and TRBJ2-5; D perhaps matches TRBD1 (6 bases). Trimming left V 6 bases short and J 1 base short, with 9 bases between. Germline lookup yields CDR1 MNHNS and CDR2 SASEGT. The CDR3 extends over 13 amino acids. CDR3 sequence reads: CASRMTGQETQYF. CDR3 sequence (DNA): TGTGCCAGCAGAATGACAGGCCAAGAGACCCAGTACTTC.

The V gene is TRBV29-1, the J gene TRBJ2-2, with TRBD1 identical over 7 bases. V lost 7 bases and J lost 1; bases outside the gene matches: 0. The CDR3 length is 12 residues. Germline lookup yields CDR1 SQVTM and CDR2 ANQGSEA. CDR3 DNA: TGCAGCGGACAGGGGAACACCGGGGAGCTGTTTTTT. Translating gives CSGQGNTGELFF.

This chain connects TRBV20-1 to TRBJ1-1, with D unresolved. V was shortened by 2 bases and J by 10 bases, with 17 bases between the two germline ends. This CDR3 is built from 13 residues. Germline V gene data show CDR1 as DFQATT and CDR2 as SNEGSKA (reference sequence). The CDR3 coding sequence is TGCAGTGCTAGATCCGTACGAGAGTCGGGAGCTTTCTTT. Its protein is CSARSVRESGAFF.

V is TRBV6-1 and J is TRBJ2-7; a weak D match, TRBD1 (5 bases). V lost 1 base and J lost 7, with 20 bases in between. Germline V gene data show CDR1 as MNHNS and CDR2 as SASEGT. This CDR3 comprises 16 residues. DNA of the CDR3: TGTGCCAGCAGTGAAGAACCAACAGGATTCCGCCCTGAGCAGTACTTC. Protein product: CASSEEPTGFRPEQYF.

Only a few counts were recorded for this clonotype. The chain employs TRBV15 and TRBJ2-3; maybe TRBD2 (6 bases). This CDR3 has 15 residues. V was clipped by 8 bases and J by 2 bases, with 17 bases between them. Looked up from germline, CDR1 is LNHNV and CDR2 is YYDKDF (reference sequence). The CDR3 DNA follows: TGTGCCACCGGGTCGGGCGGGGCCGACACAGATACGCAGTATTTT. Encoded protein: CATGSGGADTDTQYF.

Only one count was recorded for this clonotype. This chain links TRBV7-6 with TRBJ1-6; D gene unclear. This CDR3 has 13 residues. V was pared by 1 base and J by 8 bases, with 6 bases between. The germline V gene has CDR1 SGHVS and CDR2 FNYEAQ. The CDR3 sequence is CASSLVWDSPLHF. CDR3 in DNA: TGTGCCAGCAGCTTAGTATGGGATTCACCCCTCCACTTT.

This chain joins TRBV5-1 and TRBJ1-6; 8 bases map to TRBD1. CDR1 and CDR2 from the germline V gene are SGHRS and YFSETQ. The CDR3 consists of 14 residues. The V segment lost 4 bases and the J segment 6 bases; nucleotides outside the gene matches: 3. CDR3 DNA sequence: TGCGCCAGCAGCCAGGGGGCAGGTAATTCACCCCTCCACTTT. Amino acid sequence: CASSQGAGNSPLHF.

V and J are TRBV27 and TRBJ2-3, with 12 bases fitting TRBD2. Germline loops: CDR1 MNHEY, CDR2 SMNVEV (reference sequence). The length of the CDR3 is 16 residues. Losses at the gene ends were 4 bases for V and 5 bases for J; bases not matched to a gene: 7. The CDR3 nucleotides read TGTGCCAGCAGTTCAAGGACTAGCGGGAATGTAGATACGCAGTATTTT. Its translation: CASSSRTSGNVDTQYF.

V gene TRBV12-3 or TRBV12-4 combines with J gene TRBJ2-1, with D maybe TRBD2 (6 bases). Trimming took 5 bases from V and 3 from J, leaving 11 bases between them. The CDR3 extends over 14 amino acids. This CDR3 is CASSMGTDYNEQFF. Here the CDR3 DNA reads TGTGCCAGCAGTATGGGGACTGACTACAATGAGCAGTTCTTC.

This clonotype was seen a few times. This chain links TRBV20-1 with TRBJ1-5; TRBD1 is a possible D gene (6 bases). There are 15 residues in the CDR3. V lost 4 bases to trimming and J lost 7 bases, with 20 bases between them. Germline-derived CDR1 and CDR2 are DFQATT and SNEGSKA (reference sequence). The CDR3 DNA is TGCAGTGCTATAGAACAGGGATTATCACGCCAGCCCCAGCATTTT. This sequence encodes CSAIEQGLSRQPQHF.

There are a few counts of this clonotype. CDR3 amino acids: CASSKLGIGGPLYRTDTQYF. The CDR3 bases are TGTGCCAGCAGCAAATTGGGCATCGGTGGCCCGTTATACCGCACAGATACGCAGTATTTT. V gene TRBV21-1 combines with J gene TRBJ2-3; the table's D call, TRBD2, was not checked against the DNA. TRBV21-1 is a listed pseudogene. CDR3 length: 20 residues.

The chain uses TRBV18 and TRBJ2-3; D is perhaps TRBD1 (5 bases). V shed 1 base and J shed 0 bases, with 5 bases lying between them. Germline CDR1 and CDR2: KGHSH and LQKENI. The CDR3 sequence is 14 residues long. CDR3 protein: CASSPQGSTDTQYF. The CDR3 DNA is TGTGCCAGCTCACCACAGGGGAGCACAGATACGCAGTATTTT.

The chain carries TRBV20-1 and TRBJ2-5, with D uncertain. The ends were cut back, 3 bases at V and 5 bases at J, with 10 bases in the middle. In germline, CDR1 is DFQATT, CDR2 SNEGSKA (reference sequence). The CDR3 sequence is 12 residues long. CDR3 in DNA: TGCAGTGCTAGTCCCGGGCGGGAGACCCAGTACTTC. Its translation: CSASPGRETQYF.

CDR3 nucleotides: TGTGCCAGCAGACACGAACTAGCGGGAGGGTACCGTGAGCAGTTCTTC. Translating gives CASRHELAGGYREQFF. The V call is TRBV5-6, the J call TRBJ2-1, with TRBD2 matching 13 bases. The junction had 11 bases not matched to a gene; V was cut back by 5 bases and J by 9 bases. There are 16 residues in the CDR3. CDR1 and CDR2 from the germline V gene are SGHDT and YYEEEE.

This chain's CDR3 is CASGREAEAFF. The CDR3, as DNA: TGTGCCAGCGGCAGAGAAGCTGAAGCTTTCTTT. V and J are TRBV2 and TRBJ1-1, with D hard to call. Germline CDR1 SNHLY, CDR2 FYNNEI. The CDR3 runs 11 residues. Trimming removed 8 bases at V and 6 bases at J, with 10 bases between.